Shown below are 17 T cell receptor beta chains from a single sample sequenced in a study of cytomegalovirus exposure and HLA in healthy donors. PCR primers comprised 60 Vbeta and 13 Jbeta primers. Profiling relied on immunoSEQ multiplex PCR, and the TCRdb table lists in-frame clones only, not all of them. Among around 78,000 clones listed, approximately 57% were seen once. The specimen was PBMCs. Source of these receptors: a man younger than 45 in good health and CMV-seropositive.

Only one count was recorded for this clone. The DNA of the CDR3 is TGCGCCAGCAGCTTGCTGAGCGGGAGCTCCTACGAGCAGTACTTC. Translated, it gives CASSLLSGSSYEQYF. The V and J genes are TRBV5-1 and TRBJ2-7; TRBD2 matches 8 bases. Germline V CDR1 and CDR2: SGHRS, YFSETQ. V gave up 1 base and J gave up 0 bases; unmatched junction bases: 3. The CDR3 runs 15 residues.

This clone was observed a few times. The chain combines TRBV19 with TRBJ1-4; D unclear. The CDR3 is 15 residues long. Germline CDR1 LNHDA, CDR2 SQIVND (reference sequence). Trimming shortened V by 2 bases and J by 4 bases, and 11 bases separated the two germline ends. DNA for the CDR3: TGTGCCAGTAGTATAAATGGAGGTGGTAATGAAAAACTGTTTTTT. Protein: CASSINGGGNEKLFF.

The rearrangement links TRBV6-5 to TRBJ1-1; 10 bases agree with TRBD1. The ends lost 9 bases at V and 6 bases at J; junction bases unmatched: 4. Looked up from germline, CDR1 is MNHEY and CDR2 is SVGAGI. CDR3 size: 12 residues. Here the CDR3 reads CASSGQGSEAFF. CDR3 bases: TGTGCCAGTTCGGGACAGGGGTCTGAAGCTTTCTTT.

The chain links TRBV19 to TRBJ2-2, with a weak D call TRBD1 (6 bases). In germline, CDR1 is LNHDA, CDR2 SQIVND (reference sequence). The CDR3 is made up of 13 amino acids. Deletions cut 6 bases from V and 7 bases from J, with 12 bases between. The CDR3 DNA sequence: TGTGCCAGTAGCAACACAGGGTACGGGGAGCTGTTTTTT. Protein product: CASSNTGYGELFF.

This clone was detected a few times. This chain joins TRBV23-1 and TRBJ1-4, with TRBD1 identical over 9 bases. Being an ORF, TRBV23-1 has a function that is uncertain. This CDR3 region has 13 residues. After removal of 8 bases from V and 6 bases from J, the junction contained 4 bases not matched to a gene. The CDR3 loop is CASGTGKDEKLFF. The CDR3 DNA reads TGCGCCAGCGGGACAGGGAAGGATGAAAAACTGTTTTTT.

This clone was counted only a few times. V gene TRBV5-6 combines with J gene TRBJ1-1, with D possibly being TRBD1 (5 bases). The CDR3 covers 16 residues. In germline, CDR1 is SGHDT, CDR2 YYEEEE. Trimming stripped 0 bases from V and 0 bases from J, with 12 bases between. CDR3 sequence reads: CASSLGSGLLNTEAFF. The CDR3 nucleotides are TGTGCCAGCAGCTTGGGCTCAGGGTTGCTGAACACTGAAGCTTTCTTT.

The chain carries TRBV4-2 and TRBJ1-1; TRBD1 is a possible D gene (5 bases). V lost 0 bases, J lost 8 bases, and 16 bases lay in between. This CDR3 spans 15 amino acids. Germline CDR1 LGHNA, CDR2 YNFKEQ. In DNA, the CDR3 is TGTGCCAGCAGCCAAGACCAGGCAGGGAATTCGGAAGCTTTCTTT. Encoded protein: CASSQDQAGNSEAFF.

This clone was recorded a few times. V is TRBV27 and J is TRBJ2-7; D possibly corresponds to TRBD2 (7 bases). Trimming shortened V by 5 bases and J by 0 bases, and 20 bases separated the two germline ends. This CDR3 is built from 17 residues. Germline CDR1 and CDR2: MNHEY and SMNVEV (reference sequence). This CDR3 is CASSPPGWGGHSYEQYF. CDR3 DNA sequence: TGTGCCAGCAGTCCGCCCGGGTGGGGGGGGCACTCCTACGAGCAGTACTTC.

The genes are TRBV9 and TRBJ2-7, with D tentatively TRBD2 (5 bases). The CDR3 runs to 15 residues. Looked up from germline, CDR1 is SGDLS and CDR2 is YYNGEE. V gave up 0 bases and J gave up 2 bases, with 12 bases separating them. CDR3 in DNA: TGTGCCAGCAGCGTAGGTAATAGCGAGACCTACGAGCAGTACTTC. Its protein product is CASSVGNSETYEQYF.

In the case of this clone: The DNA is omitted, as the CDR3 cannot be located on it reliably, and the CDR3 follows TCRdb's listing. V usage is TRBV13 and J usage is TRBJ1-2; TRBD1 is taken as the D call from the table, unchecked against the DNA. Germline-derived CDR1 and CDR2 are PRHDT and FYEKMQ (reference sequence). The CDR3 is made up of 14 amino acids, end residues included. CDR3 protein: CASSLVAQGARPTF.

The table lists this clone with a few counts. The V gene is TRBV5-1, the J gene TRBJ2-7, with D perhaps TRBD1 (5 bases). The germline V and J ends were trimmed by 4 bases and 3 bases, with 14 bases remaining between them. The CDR3 runs 14 residues. Germline V gene sequence: CDR1 SGHRS, CDR2 YFSETQ. The chain's CDR3 is CASSTSLQGYEQYF. For the CDR3, the DNA is TGCGCCAGCAGCACGTCGCTGCAGGGCTACGAGCAGTACTTC.

The chain carries TRBV2 and TRBJ1-1; D remains unclear. The CDR3 consists of 13 residues. Germline CDR1 is SNHLY and CDR2 is FYNNEI. V lost 6 bases, J lost 7 bases, and 15 bases lay in between. Here the CDR3 reads CASSAELYSEAFF. In nucleotides, the CDR3 is TGTGCCAGCAGCGCGGAGCTATATAGTGAAGCTTTCTTT.

This chain links TRBV4-2 with TRBJ2-7; 7 bases match TRBD2. V shed 5 bases and J 0 bases; nucleotides not matched to a gene: 7. CDR3 size: 15 residues. In germline, CDR1 is LGHNA, CDR2 YNFKEQ. The CDR3 here is CASSETSESSYEQYF. CDR3 in DNA: TGTGCCAGCAGCGAAACTAGCGAAAGCTCCTACGAGCAGTACTTC.

The V call is TRBV29-1, the J call TRBJ1-1; 12 nucleotides line up with TRBD1. V shed 6 bases, J shed 4 bases, and the junction held 0 bases outside the gene matches. This CDR3 contains 12 residues. Germline CDR1 is SQVTM and CDR2 is ANQGSEA. In DNA form, the CDR3 reads TGCAGCGTGGGACAGGGGGCCACTGAAGCTTTCTTT. It codes for CSVGQGATEAFF.

For this clone: This CDR3 is also generated by other DNA sequences in the sample. The chain links TRBV7-2 to TRBJ2-1, with 7 bases that match TRBD2. Germline V CDR1 and CDR2: SGHTA, FQGNSA. The CDR3 runs 13 residues. The J segment lost 2 bases and the V segment lost 5 bases, leaving 0 bases of the junction unmatched. The CDR3, as DNA: TGTGCCAGCAGCGGGGGGGCCTACAATGAGCAGTTCTTC. The encoded protein is CASSGGAYNEQFF. The complete variable domain, with remaining parts taken from reference TRBV7-2 and TRBJ2-1, reads GAGVSQSPSNKVTEKGKDVELRCDPISGHTALYWYRQSLGQGLEFLIYFQGNSAPDKSGLPSDRFSAERTGGSVSTLTIQRTQQEDSAVYLCASSGGAYNEQFFGPGTRLTVL.

This clone turned up a few times. The chain is built from TRBV6-6 and TRBJ1-5; 8 positions agree with TRBD1. This CDR3 spans 15 amino acids. The ends lost 6 bases at V and 4 bases at J; junction bases unmatched: 8. CDR1 is MNHNY and CDR2 is SVGAGI in the germline V gene (reference sequence). This CDR3 reads CASRQGTGGNQPQHF. CDR3 bases: TGTGCCAGCAGACAAGGGACAGGAGGAAATCAGCCCCAGCATTTT.

The chain joins TRBV2 to TRBJ1-2, with D perhaps matching TRBD1 (5 bases). Trimming cost V 4 bases and J 1 base, with 13 bases left between them. Germline loops: CDR1 SNHLY, CDR2 FYNNEI. This CDR3 spans 15 amino acids. The CDR3 region is CASSVIWGHNYGYTF. CDR3 bases: TGTGCCAGCAGTGTGATTTGGGGCCATAACTATGGCTACACCTTC.